This T cell receptor beta chain was identified in a study of blood T cell repertoires in COVID-19. Study-level background: Specimens from acute and convalescent COVID-19 originated in the United States, Italy and Spain. T cells, B-cell-depleted T cells, or PBMCs supplied cDNA or gDNA.

Authors' data handling: Reference gene primers were amplified, and this amplification served to estimate nucleated cell counts. Method: immunoSEQ multiplex PCR; TCRdb's copy keeps in-frame clones and lacks some. V and J calls and clone size are those listed in that table; D and trimming were worked out from the DNA. The data hold fewer than 300,000 clones, with roughly 86% observed a single time. V gave up 4 bases and J gave up 3 bases, with 16 bases separating them. Germline V lookup: CDR1 LGHDT, CDR2 YNNKEL (reference sequence). There are 16 residues in the CDR3. The chain combines TRBV3-1 (or the pseudogene TRBV3-2) with TRBJ1-5; D unclear. The clonotype originates from a man aged 18 to 29 with active or convalescent COVID-19. Sequenced material: peripheral blood. DNA for the CDR3: TGTGCCAGCAGCCTTCCGAGGGCGGTTGTCAATCAGCCCCAGCATTTT. The encoded protein is CASSLPRAVVNQPQHF.